These 21 T cell receptor beta chains originate from one sample sequenced in a study of regulatory T cells in long-lasting Graves disease. CDR3-region Arm-PCR and iRepertoire HTBI primers produced the TCR beta libraries. One entry per CDR3 protein results from TCRdb running MiXCR on the multiplex PCR reads. The sample includes 500,000 to 700,000 distinct CDR3 sequences, around 30% of them seen just once. As for time point: persistent/refractory GD, antithyroid drugs over 5 years with positive TRAb. Researchers made the TCR library from RNA that was extracted from PBMCs. The specimen comprised peripheral blood mononuclear cells (PBMCs), sampled when the disease was refractory, from a patient treated with antithyroid drugs. Receptor source: a female donor with Graves disease.

In this sample, this clonotype turned up a few times. The chain employs TRBV27 and TRBJ2-5; 14 bases agree with TRBD2. Per germline, CDR1 MNHEY and CDR2 SMNVEV (reference sequence). V shed 3 bases and J 5 bases; nucleotides not matched to a gene: 5. The CDR3 consists of 16 residues. Written as DNA, the CDR3 is TGTGCCAGCAGTTTGCTGGGACTAGCGGGAGTGGAGACCCAGTACTTC. This translates into CASSLLGLAGVETQYF.

The CDR3 reads CASSLWQEEKLFF. Written as DNA, the CDR3 is TGTGCCAGCAGCTTATGGCAGGAGGAAAAACTGTTTTTT. The chain employs TRBV7-9 and TRBJ1-4; no clear D gene. V shed 2 bases and J shed 8 bases, with 9 bases lying between them. This CDR3 is built from 13 residues. CDR1 is SEHNR and CDR2 is FQNEAQ in the germline V gene (reference sequence).

This chain uses TRBV19 with TRBJ1-5; a possible D gene is TRBD1 (5 bases). Trimming took off 4 bases at V and 6 bases at J, with 22 bases between the two ends. The CDR3 has 17 amino acids. Germline CDR1 and CDR2: LNHDA and SQIVND (reference sequence). The CDR3 loop reads CASSRFTPGFERQPQHF. DNA of the CDR3: TGTGCCAGTAGTAGGTTTACGCCAGGGTTTGAGCGTCAGCCCCAGCATTTT.

This clonotype was observed many times. The V gene is TRBV12-3 or TRBV12-4, the J gene TRBJ1-2; maybe TRBD1 (6 bases). Trimming took 1 base from V and 8 from J, leaving 23 bases between them. CDR3 size: 17 residues. This chain's CDR3 is CASSLDTLDRPGGGYTF. CDR3 in DNA: TGTGCCAGCAGTTTAGACACCCTAGACAGGCCGGGTGGCGGCTACACCTTC.

This chain uses TRBV5-6 with TRBJ1-1, with TRBD1 matching 9 bases. The V gene's germline CDR1 is SGHDT and CDR2 YYEEEE. J gave up 5 bases and V 6 bases, and 11 bases lay outside the gene matches. This CDR3 comprises 15 residues. The CDR3 here is CASNRDREEVTEAFF. The CDR3 DNA follows: TGTGCCAGCAACCGGGACAGGGAGGAGGTTACTGAAGCTTTCTTT.

This clonotype was observed a handful of times. The chain couples TRBV6-5 to TRBJ1-2; possibly TRBD1 for D (6 bases). Trimming removed 3 bases at V and 4 bases at J, with 9 bases between. This CDR3 is built from 13 residues. Germline assignment: CDR1 MNHEY and CDR2 SVGAGI. The CDR3 bases are TGTGCCAGCAGTTATTCAGGGGCCTATGGCTACACCTTC. Translating gives CASSYSGAYGYTF.

In its sample, this clonotype was seen many times. CDR3 DNA sequence: TGTGCCAGCAGTGAGAGCTATGGCTACACCTTC. This codes for CASSESYGYTF. This chain connects TRBV6-2 or TRBV6-3 to TRBJ1-2, with no clear D. Trimming took off 5 bases at V and 4 bases at J, with 5 bases between the two ends. CDR3 size: 11 residues. Germline lookup yields CDR1 MNHEY and CDR2 SVGEGT.

This clonotype was picked up many times. The chain couples TRBV28 to TRBJ1-1, with a possible D match to TRBD1 (6 bases). The V end lost 3 bases, the J end lost 4 bases, and 18 bases lay between the germline ends. The CDR3 consists of 16 residues. Germline V gives CDR1 MDHEN, CDR2 SYDVKM. CDR3 nucleotide sequence: TGTGCCAGCAGTTTGACGCCAGGGGTGGGGGGCACTGAAGCTTTCTTT. It codes for CASSLTPGVGGTEAFF.

A few counts support this clonotype. This chain's CDR3 is CASSWGEGTEAFF. The CDR3 nucleotides read TGCGCCAGCAGCTGGGGCGAAGGCACTGAAGCTTTCTTT. The gene calls are TRBV5-1 and TRBJ1-1; D perhaps matches TRBD1 (5 bases). The germline V gene has CDR1 SGHRS and CDR2 YFSETQ. V shed 3 bases and J shed 4 bases, with 10 bases lying between them. CDR3 length: 13 residues.

V is TRBV20-1 and J is TRBJ1-6, with D perhaps matching TRBD1 (6 bases). CDR3 length: 15 residues. V lost 3 bases to trimming and J lost 9 bases, with 18 bases between them. The V gene's germline CDR1 is DFQATT and CDR2 SNEGSKA (reference sequence). Here the CDR3 reads CSASRGSGGLSPLHF. Here the CDR3 DNA reads TGCAGTGCTAGTCGGGGCTCGGGGGGGCTTTCACCCCTCCACTTT.

This clonotype was observed a handful of times. V usage is TRBV6-1 and J usage is TRBJ2-6; possible D gene TRBD1, 5 bases. The CDR3 has 16 amino acids. Trimming pared 7 bases from V and 1 base from J, leaving 14 bases between. Germline V gene data show CDR1 as MNHNS and CDR2 as SASEGT. The DNA for the CDR3 is TGTGCCAGCACCCCCTGGCAGGGTTCTGGGGCCAACGTCCTGACTTTC. This encodes CASTPWQGSGANVLTF.

V and J are TRBV19 and TRBJ2-1, with D unclear. Germline V CDR1 and CDR2: LNHDA, SQIVND (reference sequence). The CDR3 runs to 12 residues. V was pared by 3 bases and J by 12 bases, with 12 bases between. CDR3 coding DNA: TGTGCCAGTAGTATCCAAGGGCTAGGGCAGTTCTTC. Translation gives CASSIQGLGQFF.

This rearrangement joins TRBV20-1 to TRBJ1-4; the match to TRBD1 covers 7 bases. The J segment lost 5 bases and the V segment lost 2 bases, leaving 5 bases of the junction unmatched. CDR1 is DFQATT and CDR2 is SNEGSKA in the germline V gene (reference sequence). This CDR3 has 14 residues. CDR3 DNA: TGCAGTGCTAGAACAGGGGATCAAAATGAAAAACTGTTTTTT. Encoded protein: CSARTGDQNEKLFF.

In this sample, this clonotype turned up a few times. The gene calls are TRBV28 and TRBJ1-1; 9 positions match TRBD1. Trimming removed 5 bases from V and 4 bases from J; junction bases left unmatched: 11. Germline V lookup: CDR1 MDHEN, CDR2 SYDVKM. CDR3 length equals 16 residues. The CDR3 reads CASSTFYRGLSTEAFF. CDR3 bases: TGTGCCAGCAGTACTTTCTACAGGGGGCTCAGCACTGAAGCTTTCTTT. Supplemented by reference TRBV28 and TRBJ1-1, the full variable domain reads DVKVTQSSRYLVKRTGEKVFLECVQDMDHENMFWYRQDPGLGLRLIYFSYDVKMKEKGDIPEGYSVSREKKERFSLILESASTNQTSMYLCASSTFYRGLSTEAFFGQGTRLTVV.

V is TRBV3-1 and J is TRBJ1-1; possibly TRBD1 for D (5 bases). Germline CDR1 LGHDT, CDR2 YNNKEL (reference sequence). The CDR3 runs 14 residues. V lost 1 base to trimming and J lost 5 bases, with 11 bases between them. This CDR3 reads CASSQARGATEAFF. The CDR3 DNA is TGTGCCAGCAGCCAAGCAAGGGGCGCGACTGAAGCTTTCTTT.

This clonotype was observed a handful of times. The chain employs TRBV19 and TRBJ1-1, with TRBD1 matching over 10 bases. Germline-derived CDR1 and CDR2 are LNHDA and SQIVND (reference sequence). V trimming: 6 bases; J trimming: 0 bases; junction bases outside the gene matches: 13. The CDR3 runs 18 residues. CDR3 nucleotides: TGTGCCAGTAGCGGGACAGGGGTACTATGGAGCATGAACACTGAAGCTTTCTTT. Translated, it gives CASSGTGVLWSMNTEAFF.

Many counts were recorded for this clonotype. The chain carries TRBV12-3 or TRBV12-4 and TRBJ2-7; D tentatively reads TRBD1 or TRBD2 (5 bases each). The CDR3 totals 15 residues. Trimming removed 1 base from V and 5 bases from J, with 15 bases in between. The CDR3 DNA reads as TGTGCCAGCAGTTTAGTAAGTTTTCCGGGGCACGAGCAGTACTTC. Translating it yields CASSLVSFPGHEQYF.

This clonotype was seen more than once but under ten times. Compared with germline, one end of the junction differs, possibly owing to a read error. This sequence joins TRBV11-2 and TRBJ1-2; D might be TRBD1 (5 bases). Germline V gene lookup returns CDR1 SGHAT and CDR2 FQNNGV. The CDR3 is 14 amino acids. This CDR3 reads CASSLDGARYGYTF. The CDR3 nucleotides are TGCGCCAGCAGCTTGGACGGGGCGAGGTATGGCTACACCTTC.

This clonotype was seen only a few times. The chain carries TRBV6-1 and TRBJ2-2; D is unresolved. The CDR3 covers 13 residues. Per the germline V gene, CDR1 is MNHNS and CDR2 is SASEGT. V lost 8 bases, J lost 0 bases, and 7 bases lay in between. The CDR3 nucleotides read TGTGCCAGCTGGCCAACGAACACCGGGGAGCTGTTTTTT. It encodes CASWPTNTGELFF.

This chain uses TRBV3-1 with TRBJ2-1; no definite D call. Deletions cut 4 bases from V and 3 bases from J, with 4 bases between. Looked up from germline, CDR1 is LGHDT and CDR2 is YNNKEL (reference sequence). The CDR3 runs 12 residues. Here the CDR3 DNA reads TGTGCCAGCAGCCGAGACTACAATGAGCAGTTCTTC. Its protein is CASSRDYNEQFF.

This clonotype was seen only a few times. This rearrangement joins TRBV30 to TRBJ1-1; D is uncertain. The CDR3 has 11 residues. Trimming removed 0 bases from V and 11 bases from J, with 10 bases in between. Germline CDR1 GTSNPN, CDR2 SVGIG (reference sequence). The CDR3 sequence: CAWSVLGMAFF. The CDR3 nucleotides are TGTGCCTGGAGTGTACTGGGGATGGCTTTCTTT.